One T cell receptor (beta chain) is described in this entry. The data derive from a study of control samples from healthy donors and cancer patients. Assay: immunoSEQ multiplex PCR; the TCRdb copy retains only in-frame clones and omits some. The table lists 100,000 to 150,000 clones, roughly 91% of them singletons. CDR3 length: 15 residues. Germline V gives CDR1 SGHRS, CDR2 YFSETQ. V lost 7 bases and J lost 4, with 20 bases in between. This TCR came from a man aged 50 to 60 with head and neck cancer. Sequenced: PBMCs. V is TRBV5-1 and J is TRBJ1-2; D is uncertain. The chain's CDR3 is CASGAEGILSYGYTF. Written as DNA, the CDR3 is TGCGCCAGCGGCGCTGAGGGAATTCTCTCCTATGGCTACACCTTC.